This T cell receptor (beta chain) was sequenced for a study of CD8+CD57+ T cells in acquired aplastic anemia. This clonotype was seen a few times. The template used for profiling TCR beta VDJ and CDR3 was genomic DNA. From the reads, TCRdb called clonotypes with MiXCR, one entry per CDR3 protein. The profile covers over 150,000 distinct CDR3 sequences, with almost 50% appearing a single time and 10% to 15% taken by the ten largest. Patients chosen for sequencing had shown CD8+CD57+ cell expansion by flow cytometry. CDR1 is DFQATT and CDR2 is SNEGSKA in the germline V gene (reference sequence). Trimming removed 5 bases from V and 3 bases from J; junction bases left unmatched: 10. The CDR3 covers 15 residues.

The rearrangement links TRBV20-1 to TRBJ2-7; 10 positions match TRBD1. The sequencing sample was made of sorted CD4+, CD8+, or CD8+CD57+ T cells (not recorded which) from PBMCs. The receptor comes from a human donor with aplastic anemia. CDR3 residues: CSAGDGQGDHYEQYF. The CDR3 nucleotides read TGCAGTGCTGGGGATGGACAGGGGGACCACTACGAGCAGTACTTC.